This T cell receptor (beta chain) was documented in a study of T cell responses to AZD1222 COVID-19 vaccine. Study-level information: Timing groups of about 4 and about 12 weeks for second doses were pooled.

Sequenced by immunoSEQ multiplex PCR; TCRdb stores in-frame clones only, minus some. The data show about 140,000 clones, with approximately 90% seen just once and roughly 3.7% held by the top ten. CDR1 MNHEY and CDR2 SVGAGI come from the germline V gene. The V and J ends lost 8 bases and 3 bases respectively, with 17 bases between them. CDR3 length: 14 residues. As for this clone: No antigen is known for it.

Study-wide findings and caveats: Within unmutated variant regions lay the reported targets of nearly half of spike-specific TCRs. An increase in Spike-specific TCR breadth and depth was observed after two AZD1222 doses. A mostly white British donor set with more females was recruited, and clonal diversity was possibly underestimated.

The clonotype was recovered from an adult in good health. Sequencing was performed on peripheral blood, taken on day 0 of AZD1222 vaccination. The chain has TRBV6-5 and TRBJ2-7; no reliable D call. CDR3 region: CASQSSFLNYEQYF. CDR3 sequence (DNA): TGTGCCAGCCAGTCGTCGTTTTTAAACTACGAGCAGTACTTC.